The T cell receptor (beta chain) under discussion was sequenced for a study of CD8 T cells in Susac syndrome. The RNA input was about 0.5 to 1 ug, and it was reverse transcribed with random hexamers. Amplification of TCR beta CDR3 used immunoSEQ multiplex PCR across 54 Vbeta and 13 Jbeta. TCRdb called the immunoSEQ multiplex PCR reads again in MiXCR, with one record for every CDR3 protein. The repertoire consists of around 200,000 distinct CDR3 sequences, with approximately 95% occurring once and the leading ten covering 0.07% to 0.095%. V was trimmed by 2 bases and J by 1 base, leaving 8 bases between them. The CDR3 runs to 14 residues. Sequencing of TCR beta covered CD8+ and CD4+ T cells obtained from blood. Negative isolation yielded the CD8+ and CD4+ T cells, while FACS enriched the TEMRA cells.

The J gene is TRBJ1-1, the V gene TRBV12-3 or TRBV12-4; D is possibly TRBD1 (5 bases). This TCR was recovered from a human donor with multiple sclerosis. What was sequenced was CD4+ T cells from PBMCs. CDR3 amino acids: CASSLSGRNTEAFF. CDR3 coding DNA: TGTGCCAGCAGTTTATCAGGGCGGAACACTGAAGCTTTCTTT.